The 32 T cell receptor beta chains reported below all come from one sample, sequenced in a study of T cell responses to AZD1222 COVID-19 vaccine. Sequenced by immunoSEQ multiplex PCR; TCRdb stores in-frame clones only, minus some. In the table there are 160,000 or so clones, around nine tenths of which are singletons. The input for sequencing was peripheral blood, taken on day 0 of AZD1222 vaccination. All receptors come from an adult in good health.

The chain recombines TRBV4-3 with TRBJ2-3; D unresolved. Trimming took off 1 base at V and 2 bases at J, with 7 bases between the two ends. This CDR3 has 14 amino acids. Germline V gives CDR1 LGHNA, CDR2 YSLEER. The CDR3 region is CASSQAGNTDTQYF. CDR3 sequence (DNA): TGCGCCAGCAGCCAAGCAGGAAACACAGATACGCAGTATTTT.

V is TRBV10-3 and J is TRBJ1-3; D is ambiguous. This CDR3 has 14 residues. Germline CDR1 reads ENHRY; CDR2 reads SYGVKD. The V end lost 7 bases, the J end lost 0 bases, and 10 bases lay between the germline ends. CDR3 in DNA: TGTGCCATCACAAACCGATTCTCTGGAAACACCATATATTTT. Amino acid sequence: CAITNRFSGNTIYF.

The chain is built from TRBV30 and TRBJ2-6; weak D call: TRBD2 (6 bases). Trimming left V 0 bases short and J 0 bases short, with 21 bases between. The CDR3 is made up of 20 amino acids. Germline assignment: CDR1 GTSNPN and CDR2 SVGIG (reference sequence). CDR3 protein: CAWSVQSAGHQFSGANVLTF. The CDR3 DNA sequence: TGTGCCTGGAGTGTACAGTCCGCGGGGCACCAATTCTCTGGGGCCAACGTCCTGACTTTC.

The chain uses TRBV2 and TRBJ2-7; D not resolved. V lost 8 bases and J lost 5, with 10 bases in between. The CDR3 is 11 residues long. Per the germline V gene, CDR1 is SNHLY and CDR2 is FYNNEI. The CDR3 DNA reads TGTGCCAGCGGTAACAGCAACGAGCAGTACGTC. Its translation is CASGNSNEQYV.

The chain links TRBV6-5 to TRBJ2-1; 8 bases map to TRBD2. J was trimmed by 7 bases and V by 8 bases; bases with no gene match: 10. Germline V gene data show CDR1 as MNHEY and CDR2 as SVGAGI. There are 14 residues in the CDR3. The CDR3 nucleotides are TGTGCCAGCGGGCGAGCGGGGGTGTGGAATGAGCAGTTCTTC. Residues: CASGRAGVWNEQFF.

The V gene is TRBV7-2, the J gene TRBJ2-7, with D unclear. The germline gives CDR1 SGHTA, CDR2 FQGNSA. V gave up 1 base and J gave up 3 bases, with 4 bases separating them. There are 12 residues in the CDR3. The CDR3 sequence is CASSLDVYEQYF. CDR3 nucleotide sequence: TGTGCCAGCAGCTTAGATGTCTACGAGCAGTACTTC.

The chain links TRBV10-3 to TRBJ2-1; TRBD2 aligns across 10 bases. The CDR3 covers 15 residues. After removal of 6 bases from V and 2 bases from J, the junction contained 4 bases not matched to a gene. Germline loops: CDR1 ENHRY, CDR2 SYGVKD. CDR3 nucleotides: TGTGCCATCAGGAATAGCGGGAGGACCTACAATGAGCAGTTCTTC. This codes for CAIRNSGRTYNEQFF.

The V gene is TRBV14, the J gene TRBJ1-4; perhaps TRBD1 as D (5 bases). The CDR3 extends over 16 amino acids. The germline gives CDR1 SGHDN, CDR2 FVKESK. The V and J ends lost 4 bases and 4 bases respectively, with 16 bases between them. CDR3 sequence (DNA): TGTGCCAGCAGCCCTAGACAGCGGAACGTTAATGAAAAACTGTTTTTT. Protein product: CASSPRQRNVNEKLFF.

The chain joins TRBV21-1 to TRBJ1-1. TRBV21-1 constitutes a pseudogene. The CDR3 loop spans 16 amino acids. Here the CDR3 DNA reads TGTGCCAGCAGCAAAGACCCCCCTCACGGACCGCGCCGGTCTTTCTTT. Translation: CASSKDPPHGPRRSFF.

The chain combines TRBV30 with TRBJ2-1, with 8 nucleotides matching TRBD2. Looked up from germline, CDR1 is GTSNPN and CDR2 is SVGIG (reference sequence). V lost 2 bases and J lost 7; bases outside the gene matches: 10. There are 15 residues in the CDR3. For the CDR3, the DNA is TGTGCCTGGAGTTTGGGACTAGTTAGTCCGAATGAGCAGTTCTTC. Its translation is CAWSLGLVSPNEQFF. The full variable domain, completed using reference TRBV30 and TRBJ2-1, is SQTIHQWPATLVQPVGSPLSLECTVEGTSNPNLYWYRQAAGRGLQLLFYSVGIGQISSEVPQNLSASRPQDRQFILSSKKLLLSDSGFYLCAWSLGLVSPNEQFFGPGTRLTVL.

The chain recombines TRBV6-6 with TRBJ1-2; 8 bases are a match to TRBD1. In germline, CDR1 is MNHNY, CDR2 SVGAGI (reference sequence). The ends lost 5 bases at V and 8 bases at J; junction bases unmatched: 7. This CDR3 is built from 13 residues. The CDR3 loop is CASSTNQGAGYTF. The CDR3 bases are TGTGCCAGCAGTACAAATCAGGGGGCGGGCTACACCTTC.

This clone was recorded a few times. This sequence joins TRBV5-1 and TRBJ2-3, with D tentatively TRBD2 (6 bases). In germline, CDR1 is SGHRS, CDR2 YFSETQ. Trimming left V 1 base short and J 4 bases short, with 16 bases between. This CDR3 contains 16 residues. For the CDR3, the DNA is TGCGCCAGCAGCTTGCAATCGGGAGCGGTCGCAGATACGCAGTATTTT. Amino acids: CASSLQSGAVADTQYF.

This chain connects TRBV6-1 to TRBJ1-2, with no clear D. The germline gives CDR1 MNHNS, CDR2 SASEGT. The CDR3 covers 11 residues. The V gene lost 2 bases and the J gene lost 8 bases, with 6 bases spanning the gap. The CDR3 coding sequence is TGTGCCAGCAGTGAATTGGACGGCTACACCTTC. It encodes CASSELDGYTF.

Written as DNA, the CDR3 is TGTGCCAGCAGTGGAGCCCTCAGGGGCGCATCCTACGAGCAGTACTTC. This gives the protein CASSGALRGASYEQYF. V is TRBV25-1 and J is TRBJ2-7, with a tentative D call TRBD1 (6 bases). The CDR3 runs 16 residues. Trimming shortened V by 4 bases and J by 1 base, and 17 bases separated the two germline ends. In germline, CDR1 is MGHDK, CDR2 SYGVNS.

The count of this clone is one. This chain links TRBV7-2 with TRBJ2-1, with 14 bases that match TRBD2. The CDR3 covers 18 residues. V shed 1 base, J shed 5 bases, and the junction held 7 bases outside the gene matches. Germline V gene data show CDR1 as SGHTA and CDR2 as FQGNSA. CDR3 bases: TGTGCCAGCAGCTTAGAGGGGACTAGCGGGAGATTTAACAATGAGCAGTTCTTC. Its translation is CASSLEGTSGRFNNEQFF.

This chain links TRBV30 with TRBJ1-2, with 7 bases that match TRBD1. Germline trimming cut 4 bases from V and 8 bases from J; bases unmatched to any gene: 13. The CDR3 runs to 14 residues. The germline V gene has CDR1 GTSNPN and CDR2 SVGIG (reference sequence). CDR3 in amino acids: CAWNTGTAVRGYTF. CDR3 nucleotide sequence: TGTGCCTGGAATACCGGGACAGCCGTTCGCGGCTACACCTTC.

The J gene is TRBJ2-1, the V gene TRBV6-5; TRBD2 aligns across 10 bases. The CDR3 runs to 14 residues. Looked up from germline, CDR1 is MNHEY and CDR2 is SVGAGI. J was trimmed by 4 bases and V by 6 bases; bases with no gene match: 3. This chain's CDR3 is CASRASGGYNEQFF. In nucleotides, the CDR3 is TGTGCCAGCAGAGCTAGCGGGGGTTACAATGAGCAGTTCTTC.

The table lists this clone with a count of one. The chain couples TRBV3-1 (or the pseudogene TRBV3-2) to TRBJ1-1; 7 nucleotides align to TRBD1. Per the germline V gene, CDR1 is LGHDT and CDR2 is YNNKEL (reference sequence). The CDR3 spans 15 residues. The junction had 7 bases not matched to a gene; V was cut back by 3 bases and J by 3 bases. The CDR3 DNA sequence: TGTGCCAGCAGCCAGCACAGGGGAGAGTACACTGAAGCTTTCTTT. Translated: CASSQHRGEYTEAFF.

The gene calls are TRBV11-2 and TRBJ2-7, with 7 bases that match TRBD1. From germline, CDR1 is SGHAT and CDR2 FQNNGV. V lost 6 bases and J lost 1; bases outside the gene matches: 6. CDR3 length: 14 amino acids. The CDR3, as DNA: TGTGCCAGCAGATCCGGCAGGGGGTCCTACGAGCAGTACTTC. Protein: CASRSGRGSYEQYF. The variable domain in full, with the rest retrieved from reference TRBV11-2 and TRBJ2-7, is EAGVAQSPRYKIIEKRQSVAFWCNPISGHATLYWYQQILGQGPKLLIQFQNNGVVDDSQLPKDRFSAERLKGVDSTLKIQPAKLEDSAVYLCASRSGRGSYEQYFGPGTRLTVT.

As concerns this clone: Other DNA sequences in this specimen translate into the identical CDR3. V usage is TRBV28 and J usage is TRBJ1-5; D unclear. From germline, CDR1 is MDHEN and CDR2 SYDVKM. The CDR3 length is 15 residues. V shed 4 bases and J shed 0 bases, with 10 bases lying between them. CDR3 sequence: CASSSVEYSNQPQHF. CDR3 nucleotide sequence: TGTGCCAGCAGTTCCGTAGAGTATAGCAATCAGCCCCAGCATTTT.

This chain connects TRBV6-6 to TRBJ1-1; 7 nucleotides agree with TRBD1. With V trimmed by 6 bases and J by 2 bases, 6 bases remained unmatched. CDR3 size: 14 residues. The germline V gene encodes CDR1 MNHNY and CDR2 SVGAGI (reference sequence). The CDR3 protein is CASRGQSPNTEAFF. Written as DNA, the CDR3 is TGTGCCAGCAGGGGACAGAGCCCCAACACTGAAGCTTTCTTT.

This rearrangement joins TRBV19 to TRBJ1-2, with D possibly TRBD1 on 6 matching bases. The CDR3 has 15 amino acids. CDR1 LNHDA and CDR2 SQIVND come from the germline V gene (reference sequence). Trimming stripped 6 bases from V and 4 bases from J, with 18 bases between. Written as DNA, the CDR3 is TGTGCCAGTAGCCCTTCCTCGGGAGGGGGCTATGGCTACACCTTC. This gives the protein CASSPSSGGGYGYTF.

This clone was observed once. The chain uses TRBV10-3 and TRBJ2-1; the match to TRBD2 covers 7 bases. V shed 4 bases, J shed 6 bases, and the junction held 6 bases outside the gene matches. This CDR3 comprises 14 residues. Germline CDR1 and CDR2: ENHRY and SYGVKD. The CDR3, as DNA: TGTGCCATCAGTGGACTAGCTGGGGCCAATGAGCAGTTCTTC. Amino acid sequence: CAISGLAGANEQFF.

This clone showed up many times. This chain joins TRBV11-2 and TRBJ1-3; tentatively, D is TRBD1 (5 bases). CDR1 and CDR2 (germline): SGHAT, FQNNGV. V was trimmed by 7 bases and J by 8 bases, leaving 15 bases between them. There are 13 residues in the CDR3. CDR3 sequence: CASTQSGADTIYF. DNA for the CDR3: TGTGCCAGCACCCAGTCTGGGGCCGACACCATATATTTT.

This chain joins TRBV5-5 and TRBJ2-7, with D maybe TRBD1 (6 bases). Germline V gene sequence: CDR1 SGHKS, CDR2 YYEKEE (reference sequence). CDR3 size: 13 residues. V was pared by 2 bases and J by 3 bases, with 9 bases between. The CDR3 DNA sequence: TGTGCCAGCAGCTTCGGCAGGGGCTACGAGCAGTACTTC. Translating gives CASSFGRGYEQYF.

V and J are TRBV5-1 and TRBJ1-1; TRBD1 might be the D (5 bases). CDR3 length equals 15 residues. V gave up 0 bases and J gave up 4 bases, with 13 bases separating them. CDR1 and CDR2 (germline): SGHRS, YFSETQ. CDR3 nucleotide sequence: TGCGCCAGCAGCTTGGAAAGGCTCAGGGTCACTGAAGCTTTCTTT. Translating it yields CASSLERLRVTEAFF.

The chain is built from TRBV6-2 or TRBV6-3 and TRBJ2-2, with 7 bases matching TRBD2. J was trimmed by 2 bases and V by 4 bases; bases with no gene match: 7. This CDR3 has 16 amino acids. Germline lookup yields CDR1 MNHEY and CDR2 SVGEGT. The CDR3 DNA reads as TGTGCCAGCAGTTTGTTACTAGCGACTAACACCGGGGAGCTGTTTTTT. Its protein is CASSLLLATNTGELFF.

This chain uses TRBV10-3 with TRBJ2-7; 12 nucleotides agree with TRBD2. The V gene end was trimmed by 10 bases and the J gene end by 7 bases; junction bases not matched to a gene: 8. The CDR3 is 13 residues long. Germline loops: CDR1 ENHRY, CDR2 SYGVKD. CDR3 loop: CASELAGGGEQYF. For the CDR3, the DNA is TGTGCCAGCGAACTAGCGGGAGGTGGTGAGCAGTACTTC.

The DNA for the CDR3 is TGTGCCAGCAGCTTTTCTTCCGGGACTAGTACCTACGAGCAGTACTTC. Its protein product is CASSFSSGTSTYEQYF. V usage is TRBV5-4 and J usage is TRBJ2-7; 8 bases match TRBD2. Losses at the gene ends were 2 bases for V and 2 bases for J; bases not matched to a gene: 9. The CDR3 is 16 amino acids. Germline loops: CDR1 SGHNT, CDR2 YYREEE (reference sequence).

The genes are TRBV2 and TRBJ1-5; no firm D call. CDR1 and CDR2 (germline): SNHLY, FYNNEI. V was shortened by 4 bases and J by 0 bases, with 7 bases between the two germline ends. CDR3 length equals 14 residues. CDR3 DNA: TGTGCCAGCAGTGCACCGGGTAGCAATCAGCCCCAGCATTTT. This sequence encodes CASSAPGSNQPQHF.

This rearrangement joins TRBV11-3 to TRBJ2-2, with 8 bases that match TRBD2. The length of the CDR3 is 14 residues. The V gene end was trimmed by 5 bases and the J gene end by 6 bases; junction bases not matched to a gene: 5. The V gene's germline CDR1 is SGHNT and CDR2 YENEEA. The CDR3 DNA reads as TGTGCCAGCAGCCGAACGCGGGGGGCCGGGGAGCTGTTTTTT. Its protein product is CASSRTRGAGELFF. Supplemented by reference TRBV11-3 and TRBJ2-2, the full variable domain reads EAGVVQSPRYKIIEKKQPVAFWCNPISGHNTLYWYLQNLGQGPELLIRYENEEAVDDSQLPKDRFSAERLKGVDSTLKIQPAELGDSAVYLCASSRTRGAGELFFGEGSRLTVL.

The chain has TRBV28 and TRBJ1-6; TRBD1 aligns across 10 bases. The germline CDR1 and CDR2 sequences are MDHEN and SYDVKM. The CDR3 is made up of 15 amino acids. Trimming cost V 7 bases and J 9 bases; bases outside gene matches: 9. This CDR3 is CASIAAGTGVSPLHF. The DNA for the CDR3 is TGTGCCAGCATCGCGGCCGGGACAGGGGTTTCACCCCTCCACTTT. The whole variable domain, remainder taken from reference TRBV28 and TRBJ1-6, is DVKVTQSSRYLVKRTGEKVFLECVQDMDHENMFWYRQDPGLGLRLIYFSYDVKMKEKGDIPEGYSVSREKKERFSLILESASTNQTSMYLCASIAAGTGVSPLHFGNGTRLTVT.